This T cell receptor (beta chain) was observed in a study of T cells in Graves' hyperthyroidism and ophthalmopathy. Whole-study context: It was at initial diagnosis, before any treatment, that peripheral blood was collected.

TCR beta CDR3 sequences were amplified from RNA transcripts. Using the HTBI primer set, a first-round RT-PCR was run on the TCR CDR3. TCRdb analysed the multiplex PCR reads with MiXCR anew, one entry per CDR3 protein. The table includes almost 500,000 distinct CDR3 sequences, 20% to 25% detected once. Germline-derived CDR1 and CDR2 are MGHDK and SYGVNS. CDR3 length equals 14 residues. V gave up 3 bases and J gave up 1 base, with 9 bases separating them. Uncontrolled infections, other autoimmune diseases, pregnancy or lactation led to exclusion of patients. Over 8 ml fresh peripheral blood yielded the PBMCs.

The sequenced sample was blood. The chain has TRBV25-1 and TRBJ1-1; D gene unclear. The sequence was obtained from an older woman with Graves' ophthalmopathy. The CDR3 DNA reads TGTGCCAGCAGTGACCCCGGCGGGAACACTGAAGCTTTCTTT. Translated, it gives CASSDPGGNTEAFF.